Listed below are T cell receptor beta chains from one sample, sequenced in a study of tumor-infiltrating lymphocytes in primary liver carcinoma. TCRdb recomputed calls from the multiplex PCR reads with MiXCR, one row per CDR3 protein. Of 47,000 or so distinct CDR3 sequences listed, 70% to 80% are singletons. The sequenced sample was liver tumor tissue from sampling region 3. These receptor sequences come from a man aged 35-49 years with primary liver carcinoma and hepatitis B virus infection. The CDR3 runs from the conserved cysteine through the conserved F or W. D genes are given only for firm matches. Clone sizes are given selectively: once, few, many, or a class where the clone is expanded.

clone_size,v_call,j_call,d_call,cdr3_nt,cdr3_aa
.,TRBV6-5,TRBJ2-2,.,TGTGACAGCAGTTACGCAGTAGACGGCACAGGGGAGCTGTTTTTT,CDSSYAVDGTGELFF
.,TRBV30,TRBJ2-3,.,TGTGCCCGGAGTTCAGCAATAGACGGTACGCATTATTTT,CARSSAIDGTHYF
.,TRBV7-2,TRBJ2-7,TRBD2,TGTGCCAGCAGCTTAGTAGCGGGCAGCACCGAGCAGTACTTC,CASSLVAGSTEQYF
.,TRBV12-3/TRBV12-4,TRBJ2-7,.,TGTGCCAGCACCAAACCGGCACTGGCTTTTTACGAGCAGTACTTC,CASTKPALAFYEQYF
.,TRBV18,TRBJ1-1,TRBD1,TGTGCCAGCTCACCTGACAGGGAGAGGAGCACTGAAGCTTTCTTT,CASSPDRERSTEAFF
medium-sized,TRBV5-5,TRBJ1-1,.,TGTGCCAGCAGCGGGAGGGACACTGAAGCTTTCTTT,CASSGRDTEAFF
.,TRBV6-2/TRBV6-3,TRBJ2-1,.,TGTGCCAGCAGTTACTGGGAGAGGGACTCCTACAGTGAGCAGCTCTTC,CASSYWERDSYSEQLF
once,TRBV5-5,TRBJ2-5,.,TGTGCCAGCAGCTTGCGACACCAGGGGAGGCAAGAGACCCAGTACTTC,CASSLRHQGRQETQYF
many,TRBV10-3,TRBJ2-7,TRBD2,TGTGCCATCAGTCGGACTAGCGGGCTATACGAGCAGTACTTC,CAISRTSGLYEQYF
many,TRBV28,TRBJ1-5,.,TGTGCCAGCAGTTCCGGGTCTCCCGGAGGTCAGCCCCAGCATTTT,CASSSGSPGGQPQHF
.,TRBV15,TRBJ2-2,.,TGTGCCACCAGTTTGTGGGCCGGGGAGCTGGTTTTT,CATSLWAGELVF
few,TRBV9,TRBJ2-1,.,TGTGCCAGCAGCGCAGGGGTCACCTACAATGAGCAGTTCTTC,CASSAGVTYNEQFF
.,TRBV11-2,TRBJ2-5,.,TGTGTCAACAGCATTAGCGTCGGAGAGACCCAGTACTTC,CVNSISVGETQYF
.,TRBV11-2,TRBJ2-1,TRBD2,TGTGTCAGGAGCTACTCTTCGACTAGCGGGAGGGGAGACGTGTTCTTC,CVRSYSSTSGRGDVFF
.,TRBV11-2,TRBJ1-6,.,TGTGCCAGCAGCTCAGGGGCCTCTGGAGAAGGTTCACCCCTCCATTTT,CASSSGASGEGSPLHF
.,TRBV4-2,TRBJ2-7,.,TGTGCTAGCAGCCGAAAGCCGGGACTTATCTACGAGCAGTACTTC,CASSRKPGLIYEQYF